The TCR beta chain described here comes from a study of OX40 agonist ivuxolimab in advanced cancers. Study background: Of the patients, three showed partial responses, one with hepatocellular carcinoma and two with cutaneous melanoma. Points from the study as a whole: Near-lowest levels of clonal expansion characterized partial responders at 0.1-3.0 mg/kg. Undetermined was the antigen specificity of the expanded peripheral T cells.

With respect to this clone: Its target is unknown.

Profiled with immunoSEQ multiplex PCR; TCRdb holds only in-frame clones, not every one. The sample has tens of thousands of clones; 91% are singletons. The CDR3 sequence is 14 residues long. From germline, CDR1 is SEHNR and CDR2 FQNEAQ (reference sequence). Germline trimming cut 3 bases from V and 1 base from J; bases unmatched to any gene: 2. Source: CD4+ or CD8+ T cells sorted from blood, taken in a trial of the OX40 agonist ivuxolimab. The J gene is TRBJ1-1, the V gene TRBV7-9; TRBD1 agrees at 7 bases. This sequence originates from an adult with an advanced solid tumor such as melanoma, head and neck, liver or kidney cancer. The CDR3 spells CASSFTGENTEAFF. The CDR3 DNA is TGTGCCAGCAGCTTTACAGGGGAGAACACTGAAGCTTTCTTT.